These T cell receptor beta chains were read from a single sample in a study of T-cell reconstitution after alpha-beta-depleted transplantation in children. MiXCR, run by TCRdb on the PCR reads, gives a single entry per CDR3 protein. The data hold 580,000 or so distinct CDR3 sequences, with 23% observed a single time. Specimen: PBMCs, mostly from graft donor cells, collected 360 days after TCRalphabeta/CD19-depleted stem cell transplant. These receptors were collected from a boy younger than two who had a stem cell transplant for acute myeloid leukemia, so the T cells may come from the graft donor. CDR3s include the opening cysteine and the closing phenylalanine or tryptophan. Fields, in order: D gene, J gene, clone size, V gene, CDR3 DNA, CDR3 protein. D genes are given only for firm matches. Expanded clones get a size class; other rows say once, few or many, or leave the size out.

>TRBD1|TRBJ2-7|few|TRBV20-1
TGCAGTGCTAGAGCCGCCGGACAGGGATCCGAGCAGTACTTC
CSARAAGQGSEQYF
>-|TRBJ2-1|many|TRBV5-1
TGCGCCAGCAGCTTCGCCCACGGGGTCGACGGTGAGCAGTTCTTC
CASSFAHGVDGEQFF
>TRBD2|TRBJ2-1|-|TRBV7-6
TGTGCCAGCAGCTTACGGGGGGGCCTCGGCAATGAGCAGTTCTTC
CASSLRGGLGNEQFF
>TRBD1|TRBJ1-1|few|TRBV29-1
TGCAGCGTTGGAAGGGACAGGGGGCGAAACACTGAAGCTTTCTTT
CSVGRDRGRNTEAFF
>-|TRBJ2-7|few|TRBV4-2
TGTGCCAGCAGCATTCGACAGGGAGGGGCCGACGAGCAGTACTTC
CASSIRQGGADEQYF
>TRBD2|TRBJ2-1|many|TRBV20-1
TGCAGTGCTGGACTAGCGGTTTACAATGAGCAGTTCTTC
CSAGLAVYNEQFF
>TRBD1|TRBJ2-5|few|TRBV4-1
TGCGCCAGCAGCCCGTTTGACAGGGCACAAGAGACCCAGTACTTC
CASSPFDRAQETQYF
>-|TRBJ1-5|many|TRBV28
TGTGCCAGCAGGAACGGGGGCCGTAATCAGCCCCAGCATTTT
CASRNGGRNQPQHF
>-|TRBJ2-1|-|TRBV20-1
TGCAGTGCCCCCGACTCCCAGGATCCCTACAATGAGCAGTTCTTC
CSAPDSQDPYNEQFF
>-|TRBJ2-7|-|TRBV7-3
TGTGCCAGCAGCTCCGCCGGGACAAACCTTAATGAGCAGTACTTC
CASSSAGTNLNEQYF
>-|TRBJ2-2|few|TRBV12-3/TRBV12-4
TGTGCCAGTACTATGAACGGGGAGCTGTTTTTT
CASTMNGELFF
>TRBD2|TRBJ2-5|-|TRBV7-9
TGTGCCAGCAGGGAGACGGCGGGGGGTGAGACCCAGTACTTC
CASRETAGGETQYF
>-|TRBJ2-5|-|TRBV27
TGTGCCAGCAGGGGGTTGAAGACCCAGTACTTC
CASRGLKTQYF
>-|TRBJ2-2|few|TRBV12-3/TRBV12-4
TGTGCCAGCGGCCGGGTAGCGAACACCGGGGAGCTGTTTTTT
CASGRVANTGELFF
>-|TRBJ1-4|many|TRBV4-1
TGCGCCAGCAGTCGTGCCCCCGGGCTGGGCTCCGAAAAACTGTTTTTT
CASSRAPGLGSEKLFF
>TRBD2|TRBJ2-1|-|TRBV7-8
TGTGCCAGCAGCTCCATTCTAGCGGGGGGAGGAGATGAGCAGTTCTTC
CASSSILAGGGDEQFF
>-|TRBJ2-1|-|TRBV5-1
TGCGCCAGCAGCTTGGGAGAGCACCTTGAGCAGTTCTTC
CASSLGEHLEQFF
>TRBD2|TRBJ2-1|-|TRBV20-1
TGCAGTGCTAGGGTCCTAGCGGGGGGGCTCTCCTACAATGAGCAGTTCTTC
CSARVLAGGLSYNEQFF
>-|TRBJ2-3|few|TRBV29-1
TGCAGCGTTGAATTAGAGGGGTCGGGCACAGATACGCAGTATTTT
CSVELEGSGTDTQYF
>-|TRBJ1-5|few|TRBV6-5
TGTGCCAGCAGTTACTACGGGTTGGGGTTAAATCAGCCCCAGCATTTT
CASSYYGLGLNQPQHF
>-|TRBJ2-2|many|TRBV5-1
TGCGCCAGCAGCTTGGAGAGAAGCCCGAACACCGGGGAGCTGTTTTTT
CASSLERSPNTGELFF
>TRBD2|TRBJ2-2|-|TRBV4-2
TGTGCCAGCAGCCAAGTTCAGACTAGCGGGGGCAGCACCGGGGAGCTGTTTTTT
CASSQVQTSGGSTGELFF
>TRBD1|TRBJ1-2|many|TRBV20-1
TGCAGTGCTAGAGAACAGGGGAACTATGGCTACACCTTC
CSAREQGNYGYTF
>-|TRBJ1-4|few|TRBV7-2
TGTGCCAGCAGCCGAGGACAGCTGACAACTAATGAAAAACTGTTTTTT
CASSRGQLTTNEKLFF
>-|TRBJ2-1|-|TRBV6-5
TGTGCCAGCAGTTACTCGCAGGTTGAGCCCTCGCAGTTCTTC
CASSYSQVEPSQFF
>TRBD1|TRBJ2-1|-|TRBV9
TGTGCCAGCAGCGTAGCGGGACAGTCCTACAATGAGCAGTTCTTC
CASSVAGQSYNEQFF
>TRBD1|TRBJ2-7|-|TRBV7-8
TGTGCCAGCAGCACCGGACAGGTCAACTACGAGCAGTACTTC
CASSTGQVNYEQYF
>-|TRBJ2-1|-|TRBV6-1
TGTGCCAGCCGGGGACTCTCCTACAATGAGCAGTTCTTC
CASRGLSYNEQFF
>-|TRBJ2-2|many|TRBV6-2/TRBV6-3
TGTGCCAGCAGCCCCACCCTCAGGGCTGGCGGGGAGCTGTTTTTT
CASSPTLRAGGELFF
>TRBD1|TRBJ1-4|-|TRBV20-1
TGCAGTGCTAGATCGGAGACAGGGGATGAAAAACTGTTTTTT
CSARSETGDEKLFF
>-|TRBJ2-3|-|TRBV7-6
TGTGCCAGCAGCCCAGAAGGGATAGGCACAGATACGCAGTATTTT
CASSPEGIGTDTQYF
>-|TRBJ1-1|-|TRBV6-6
TGTGCCACCGCTAAACCCTCTGAAGCTTTCTTT
CATAKPSEAFF
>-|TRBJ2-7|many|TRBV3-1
TGTGCCAGCTCGCGGCAGGACACCTACGAGCAGTACTTC
CASSRQDTYEQYF
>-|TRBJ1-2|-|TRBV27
TGTGCCAGCACCTCGGTCGGGAGCTATGGCTACACCTTC
CASTSVGSYGYTF
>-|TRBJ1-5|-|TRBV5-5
TGTGCCAGCAGCTTTCCGGACGGTGATAGCAATCAGCCCCAGCATTTT
CASSFPDGDSNQPQHF